The T cell receptor beta chain described here comes from a study of human T cells and chemical hapten exposure (dated by TCRdb to the early 2020s). About the study as a whole: For sensitization, 2% DPC in acetone was applied to a 2 cm by 2 cm area of upper inner arm skin. For TCR sequencing, blood came from 25 to 35 alopecia patients at anywhere from one to four time points (pre-sensitization, 2, 6 and 24 weeks). Blood samples were taken from patients before sensitization (week 0) and then at 2, 6 and about 24 weeks after DPC sensitization. The mostly female patient cohort included alopecia areata with under or over 50% scalp involvement, alopecia totalis and alopecia universalis. This study followed changes in the peripheral blood TCR repertoire in vivo during primary and secondary sensitization of alopecia patients to the hapten diphenylcyclopropenone (DPC). The libraries were sequenced as a pool, and the TCR yield per sample differed mostly because of small variations in library volumes within the pool. Patch testing was done on the upper back using Finn chambers containing 0.01% DPC, and results were scored after 6 days according to International Contact Dermatitis Research Group standards. Patients additionally received weekly therapeutic DPC doses to the scalp throughout the roughly 25-week study period.

Preparation of the library involved RACE. Sequencing relied on a NextSeq 500. Library preparation attached unique molecular identifiers to individual cDNA molecules for quantitative, reproducible TCR counting. For every blood RNA sample, sequencing covered both the TCR alpha and TCR beta chains. As for the authors' bioinformatics: Samples had a median of about 90,000 TCRs, with a range from about 23,224 to 750,000. The Decombinator software suite was used to annotate the V, J and CDR3 of the TCR reads. For the PS versus PT1 abundance plots, all samples were subsampled to the same number of TCRs (28,000). TCRs were defined as expanded if absent before sensitization and observed at least eight times at the 2-week time point. TCRdb took the public reads, trimmed them with fastp at Q25, ran MiXCR for clone calling and kept in-frame beta chains. Identical CDR3 protein sequences are pooled into one entry, listed with their most common genes and DNA. The V and J calls here are based on TCRdb, not the publication. A total of a few hundred thousand distinct CDR3 sequences appear in this sample, about 9% of them only once. Jointly, the top ten make up roughly 2.5% of the sample.

The paper's findings and limits, for the study overall: The number of PT1 expanded TCRs positively correlated with patch test score, significant at thresholds 8, 16 and 32 but not 4. Repeated subsampling changed both the strength of the expansion versus patch-test correlation and the threshold at which the correlation became significant. Compared with pre-sensitization or healthy control sets, expanded TCRs formed significantly more large CDR3 similarity clusters, which is consistent with antigen-driven responses. The number of TCRs above 1 in 1000 frequency did not change with DPC sensitization; there was no evidence of global repertoire structure alterations. Alopecia, a presumed autoimmune disease, was present in all patients, so the immune response of the patients might differ from that of healthy individuals.

The label giving this sample's time point can be read as: pre-sensitization, week 0. Per the publication, the treatment or condition label means: therapeutic diphenylcyclopropenone sensitization with weekly scalp DPC. Blood at each patch-test visit was drawn before the patch test was applied. Eligible patients were aged 18 to 70, diagnosed with alopecia, deemed suitable for DPC therapy, and excluded if pregnant. Total RNA was isolated from unfractionated whole blood collected in Tempus Blood RNA tubes. This clonotype appeared many times. Its antigen is unknown. No much larger clonotype is one base removed from it; base qualities were not supplied. This receptor was identified in a woman aged 40 to 50 with alopecia areata. Some clones in this sample may be carry-over from other donors' samples. The sequences come from whole blood, collected in connection with sensitization to the hapten diphenylcyclopropenone (DPC).

The DNA sequence is TGTGCCAGCAGTCAAACAGGGAGGGGAGGTTTCTTT. Its amino acids are CASSQTGRGGFF. The sequence links TRBV6-1 to TRBJ1-1; a tentative D match to TRBD1 spans 6 bases. V is shortened by 5 bases, J by 13 bases, and the region joining them spans 17 bases. The CDR3 starts with the cysteine, ends with the phenylalanine, and has 12 residues. The entry retains the CDR3 DNA only, 36 bases that are in frame from base 1. For CDR1 and CDR2, the germline V gene lists MNHNS and SASEGT.